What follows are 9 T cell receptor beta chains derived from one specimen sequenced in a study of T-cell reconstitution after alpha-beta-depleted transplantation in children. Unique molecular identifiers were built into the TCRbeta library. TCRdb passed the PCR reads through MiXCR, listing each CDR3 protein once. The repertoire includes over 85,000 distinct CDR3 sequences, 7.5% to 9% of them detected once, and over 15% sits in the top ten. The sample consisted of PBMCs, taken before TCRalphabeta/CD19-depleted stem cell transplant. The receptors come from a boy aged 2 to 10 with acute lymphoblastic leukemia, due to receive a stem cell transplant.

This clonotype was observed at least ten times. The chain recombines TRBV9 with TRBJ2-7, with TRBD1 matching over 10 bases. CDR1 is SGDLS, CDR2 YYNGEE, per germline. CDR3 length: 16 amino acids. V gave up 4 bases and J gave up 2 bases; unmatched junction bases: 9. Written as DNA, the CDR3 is TGTGCCAGCAGCTCTAGGGGGACAGGGGACCCCTACGAGCAGTACTTC. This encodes CASSSRGTGDPYEQYF.

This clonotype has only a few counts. The CDR3: CASSLGVGLAGAPPYEQYF. The CDR3 DNA follows: TGTGCCAGCAGCTTAGGGGTGGGGCTAGCGGGGGCTCCCCCCTACGAGCAGTACTTC. The J gene is TRBJ2-7, the V gene TRBV7-6, with 10 bases that match TRBD2. Losses at the gene ends were 1 base for V and 2 bases for J; bases not matched to a gene: 14. CDR1 SGHVS and CDR2 FNYEAQ come from the germline V gene. The CDR3 covers 19 residues.

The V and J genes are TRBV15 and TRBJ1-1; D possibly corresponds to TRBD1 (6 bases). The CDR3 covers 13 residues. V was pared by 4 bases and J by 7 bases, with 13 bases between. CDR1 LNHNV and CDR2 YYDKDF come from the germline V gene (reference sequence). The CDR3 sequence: CATSTQGYGEAFF. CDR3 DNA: TGTGCCACCAGCACGCAGGGGTATGGTGAAGCTTTCTTT.

CDR3 region: CASGFSGGSTDTQYF. DNA of the CDR3: TGTGCTAGTGGATTTAGCGGGGGCTCCACGGATACGCAGTATTTT. This chain uses TRBV12-5 with TRBJ2-3; TRBD2 agrees at 9 bases. The ends lost 6 bases at V and 6 bases at J; junction bases unmatched: 10. This CDR3 comprises 15 residues. From germline, CDR1 is LGHNT and CDR2 FRNRAP.

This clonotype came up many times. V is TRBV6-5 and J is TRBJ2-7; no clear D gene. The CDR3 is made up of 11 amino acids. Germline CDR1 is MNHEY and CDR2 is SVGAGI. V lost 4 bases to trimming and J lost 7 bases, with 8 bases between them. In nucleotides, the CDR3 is TGTGCCAGCAGTTGGGGTGCTGAGCAGTACTTC. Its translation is CASSWGAEQYF.

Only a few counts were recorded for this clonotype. The DNA of the CDR3 is TGCAGTGCCCACTGGGGCAGGGCTAGCACAGATACGCAGTATTTT. It yields the protein CSAHWGRASTDTQYF. The rearrangement joins TRBV20-1 to TRBJ2-3; TRBD1 is a possible D gene (5 bases). CDR1 and CDR2 from the germline V gene are DFQATT and SNEGSKA (reference sequence). The V and J ends lost 6 bases and 0 bases respectively, with 16 bases between them. CDR3 length equals 15 residues.

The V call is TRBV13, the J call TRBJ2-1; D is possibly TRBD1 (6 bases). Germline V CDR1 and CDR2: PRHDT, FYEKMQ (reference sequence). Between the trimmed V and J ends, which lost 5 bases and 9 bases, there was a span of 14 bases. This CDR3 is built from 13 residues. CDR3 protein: CASSQWGRGEQFF. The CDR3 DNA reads TGTGCCAGCAGCCAGTGGGGCAGGGGTGAGCAGTTCTTC.

CDR3 nucleotide sequence: TGTGCCAGCAGCCCTAGAGTAGCAGTGCAGGTTGGCACAGATACGCAGTATTTT. Translated, it gives CASSPRVAVQVGTDTQYF. V and J are TRBV7-6 and TRBJ2-3, with unresolved D. Between the trimmed V and J ends, which lost 5 bases and 1 base, there was a span of 22 bases. The CDR3 extends over 18 amino acids. Germline CDR1 and CDR2: SGHVS and FNYEAQ.

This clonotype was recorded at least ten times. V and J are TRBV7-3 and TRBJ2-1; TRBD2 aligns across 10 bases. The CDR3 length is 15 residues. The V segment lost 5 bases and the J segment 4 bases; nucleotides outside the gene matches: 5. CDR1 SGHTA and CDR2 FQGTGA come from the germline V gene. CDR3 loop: CASSIGTSAYNEQFF. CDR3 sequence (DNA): TGTGCCAGCAGCATAGGGACTAGCGCTTACAATGAGCAGTTCTTC.